This TCR beta chain derives from a study of early T cells in non-severe SARS-CoV-2 infection. TCRdb recomputed calls from the 5' RACE reads with MiXCR, one row per CDR3 protein. Here the sample spans about 68,000 distinct CDR3 sequences, about 12% being singletons. Per the germline V gene, CDR1 is LGHNA and CDR2 is YSLEER. Trimming at V came to 4 bases and at J to 7 bases, leaving 6 bases not matched to a gene. There are 15 residues in the CDR3. J is TRBJ1-6 and V is TRBV4-3; 8 bases are a match to TRBD1. The material sequenced was whole blood. This clonotype was sampled from an adult who was a healthcare worker with PCR-confirmed SARS-CoV-2 infection or an uninfected control (not recorded which). In nucleotides, the CDR3 is TGCGCCAGCAGCCTAAACACAGGGGGAAATTCACCCCTCCACTTT. This sequence encodes CASSLNTGGNSPLHF.